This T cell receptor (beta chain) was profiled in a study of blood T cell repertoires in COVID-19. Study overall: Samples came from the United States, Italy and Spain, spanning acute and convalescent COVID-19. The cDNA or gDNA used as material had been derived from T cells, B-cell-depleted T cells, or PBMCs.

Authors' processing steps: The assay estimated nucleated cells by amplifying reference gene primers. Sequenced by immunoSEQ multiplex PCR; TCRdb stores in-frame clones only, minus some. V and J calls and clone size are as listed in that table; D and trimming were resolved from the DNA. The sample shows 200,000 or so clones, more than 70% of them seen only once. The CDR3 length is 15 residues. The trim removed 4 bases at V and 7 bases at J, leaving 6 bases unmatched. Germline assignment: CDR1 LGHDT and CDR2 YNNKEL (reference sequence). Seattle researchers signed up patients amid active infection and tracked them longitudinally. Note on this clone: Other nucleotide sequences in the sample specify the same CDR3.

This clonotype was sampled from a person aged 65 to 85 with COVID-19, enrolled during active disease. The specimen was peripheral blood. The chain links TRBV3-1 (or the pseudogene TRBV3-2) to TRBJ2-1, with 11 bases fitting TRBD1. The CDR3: CASSLGQGVGNEQFF. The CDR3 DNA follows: TGTGCCAGCAGCCTGGGACAGGGGGTCGGTAATGAGCAGTTCTTC.